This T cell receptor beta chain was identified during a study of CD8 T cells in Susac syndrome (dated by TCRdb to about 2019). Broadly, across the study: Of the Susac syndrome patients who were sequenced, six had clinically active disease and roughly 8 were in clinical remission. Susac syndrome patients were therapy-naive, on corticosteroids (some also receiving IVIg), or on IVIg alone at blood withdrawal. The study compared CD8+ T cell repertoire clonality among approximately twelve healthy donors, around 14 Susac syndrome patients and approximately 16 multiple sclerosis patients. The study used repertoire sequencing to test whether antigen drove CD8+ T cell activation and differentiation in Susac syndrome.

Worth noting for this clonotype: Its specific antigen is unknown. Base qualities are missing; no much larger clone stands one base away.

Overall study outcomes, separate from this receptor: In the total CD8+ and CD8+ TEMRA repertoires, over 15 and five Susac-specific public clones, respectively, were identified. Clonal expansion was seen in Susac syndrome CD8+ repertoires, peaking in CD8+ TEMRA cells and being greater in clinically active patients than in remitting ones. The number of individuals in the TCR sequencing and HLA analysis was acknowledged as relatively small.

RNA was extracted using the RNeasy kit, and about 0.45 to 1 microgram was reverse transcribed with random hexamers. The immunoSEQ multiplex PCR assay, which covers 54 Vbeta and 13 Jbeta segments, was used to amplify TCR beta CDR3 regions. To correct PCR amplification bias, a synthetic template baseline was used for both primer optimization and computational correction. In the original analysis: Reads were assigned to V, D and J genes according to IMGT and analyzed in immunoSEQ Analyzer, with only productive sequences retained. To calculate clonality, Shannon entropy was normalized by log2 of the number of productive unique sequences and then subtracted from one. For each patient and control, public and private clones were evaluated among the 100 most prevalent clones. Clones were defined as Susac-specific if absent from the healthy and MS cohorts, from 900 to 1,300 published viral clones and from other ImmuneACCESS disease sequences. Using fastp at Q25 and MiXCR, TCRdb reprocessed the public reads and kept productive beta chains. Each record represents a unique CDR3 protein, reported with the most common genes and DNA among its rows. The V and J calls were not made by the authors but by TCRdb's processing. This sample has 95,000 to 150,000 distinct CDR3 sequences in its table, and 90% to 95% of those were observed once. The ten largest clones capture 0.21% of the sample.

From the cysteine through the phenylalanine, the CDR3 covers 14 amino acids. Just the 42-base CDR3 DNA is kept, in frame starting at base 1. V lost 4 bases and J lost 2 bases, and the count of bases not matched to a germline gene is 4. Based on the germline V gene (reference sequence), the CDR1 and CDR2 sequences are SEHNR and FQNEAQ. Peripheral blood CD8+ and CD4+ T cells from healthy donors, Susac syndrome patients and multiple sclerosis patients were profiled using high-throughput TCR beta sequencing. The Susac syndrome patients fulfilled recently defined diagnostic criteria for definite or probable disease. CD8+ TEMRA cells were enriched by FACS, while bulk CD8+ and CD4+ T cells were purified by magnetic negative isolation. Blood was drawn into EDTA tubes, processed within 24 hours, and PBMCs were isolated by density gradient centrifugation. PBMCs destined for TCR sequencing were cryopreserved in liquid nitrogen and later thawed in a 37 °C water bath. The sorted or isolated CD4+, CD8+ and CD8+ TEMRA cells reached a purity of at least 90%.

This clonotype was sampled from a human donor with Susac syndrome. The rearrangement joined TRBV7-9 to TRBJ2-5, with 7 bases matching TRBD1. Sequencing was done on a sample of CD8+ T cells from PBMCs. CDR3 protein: CASSSDREQETQYF. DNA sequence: TGTGCCAGCAGCTCCGACAGGGAACAAGAGACCCAGTACTTC.